Each of the 2 T cell receptor beta chains below was sequenced from the same sample in a study of cytomegalovirus exposure and HLA in healthy donors. Vbeta (60) and Jbeta (13) primers were used in the PCR. Here immunoSEQ multiplex PCR was the method, and the copy in TCRdb shows in-frame clones only, minus some. The table includes approximately 55,000 clones, 81% detected once. Sequencing was carried out using PBMCs. The receptor set was obtained from a boy younger than 18 in good health and CMV-seropositive.

This clone was found once. This sequence joins TRBV15 and TRBJ1-1; a possible D gene is TRBD1 (5 bases). From germline, CDR1 is LNHNV and CDR2 YYDKDF (reference sequence). This CDR3 is 12 amino acids long. Trimming took 1 base from V and 7 from J, leaving 7 bases between them. CDR3 residues: CATSRADSEAFF. The DNA for the CDR3 is TGTGCCACCAGCAGAGCCGACAGTGAAGCTTTCTTT.

V gene TRBV5-4 combines with J gene TRBJ1-2, with D possibly being TRBD1 (5 bases). This CDR3 is built from 15 residues. In germline, CDR1 is SGHNT, CDR2 YYREEE (reference sequence). Trimming shortened V by 4 bases and J by 2 bases, and 15 bases separated the two germline ends. CDR3 amino acids: CASSPQGLGNYGYTF. The CDR3 DNA sequence: TGTGCCAGCAGCCCCCAGGGCCTGGGAAACTATGGCTACACCTTC.